This T cell receptor (beta chain) was recorded in a study of blood T cell repertoires in COVID-19. Looking at the study overall: COVID-19 samples, acute and convalescent, were from the United States, Italy and Spain. Sources were T cells, B-cell-depleted T cells, or PBMCs; the material itself was cDNA or gDNA.

In the authors' workflow: Amplified reference gene primers provided the basis for estimating nucleated cell counts. The data were produced by immunoSEQ multiplex PCR, yet TCRdb's version contains in-frame clones alone and is incomplete. That table supplies the V and J calls and clone size; D and trimming were determined from the DNA. The sample has around 190,000 clones, roughly 80% seen once. The sample holds a few counts of this clone. The receptor's source is a woman aged 45 to 65 with acute or convalescent COVID-19. The specimen was peripheral blood.

The CDR3 coding sequence is TGTGCCAGCAGCTTAGTTCAGGCAGGTAATCAGCCCCAGCATTTT. It codes for CASSLVQAGNQPQHF. The rearrangement joins TRBV7-8 to TRBJ1-5, with D unclear. Per the germline V gene, CDR1 is SGHVS and CDR2 is FQNEAQ. V was pared by 1 base and J by 4 bases, with 11 bases between. CDR3 size: 15 residues. The full variable domain, with the rest looked up from reference TRBV7-8 and TRBJ1-5, is GAGVSQSPRYKVAKRGQDVALRCDPISGHVSLFWYQQALGQGPEFLTYFQNEAQLDKSGLPSDRFFAERPEGSVSTLKIQRTQQEDSAVYLCASSLVQAGNQPQHFGDGTRLSIL.